Below are 14 T cell receptor beta chains sequenced from a single sample in a study of shared clonotypes between healthy human individuals. Method: immunoSEQ multiplex PCR; TCRdb's copy keeps in-frame clones and lacks some. Of roughly 500,000 clones listed, roughly 95% were seen once; the top ten hold about 0.059%. Specimen: naive CD4+ T cells sorted from blood. Subset of the sample: CD45RA+ positively selected. The source is a woman in her twenties or thirties in good health.

This clone was observed a single time. The CDR3 sequence: CASSGGTSGRYTQYF. In nucleotides, the CDR3 is TGTGCCAGCAGTGGTGGGACTAGCGGGAGATATACGCAGTATTTT. The rearrangement links TRBV27 to TRBJ2-3, with TRBD2 matching over 14 bases. The CDR3 extends over 15 amino acids. From germline, CDR1 is MNHEY and CDR2 SMNVEV (reference sequence). Trimming cost V 5 bases and J 7 bases; bases outside gene matches: 5.

The chain links TRBV11-3 to TRBJ1-1, with 10 nucleotides matching TRBD1. Per the germline V gene, CDR1 is SGHNT and CDR2 is YENEEA. This CDR3 contains 14 residues. The V segment lost 4 bases and the J segment 6 bases; nucleotides outside the gene matches: 5. The CDR3 loop reads CASSYEGQGSEAFF. The DNA of the CDR3 is TGTGCCAGCAGCTACGAGGGACAGGGGTCTGAAGCTTTCTTT.

This rearrangement joins TRBV5-4 to TRBJ2-5; D is perhaps TRBD2 (6 bases). Trimming took off 1 base at V and 9 bases at J, with 16 bases between the two ends. The CDR3 runs to 14 residues. CDR1 SGHNT and CDR2 YYREEE come from the germline V gene (reference sequence). CDR3 nucleotides: TGTGCCAGCAGCTTGTGGGGGGTGGGGATGGCCCAGTACTTC. Its translation is CASSLWGVGMAQYF.

This rearrangement joins TRBV18 to TRBJ2-3, with no clear D. The V end was cut by 1 base, the J end by 0 bases, with 5 bases between. The CDR3 has 14 residues. The germline CDR1 and CDR2 sequences are KGHSH and LQKENI. The chain's CDR3 is CASSPQTSTDTQYF. The DNA for the CDR3 is TGTGCCAGCTCACCACAAACTAGCACAGATACGCAGTATTTT. The complete variable domain, with remaining parts taken from reference TRBV18 and TRBJ2-3, reads NAGVMQNPRHLVRRRGQEARLRCSPMKGHSHVYWYRQLPEEGLKFMVYLQKENIIDESGMPKERFSAEFPKEGPSILRIQQVVRGDSAAYFCASSPQTSTDTQYFGPGTRLTVL.

V is TRBV25-1 and J is TRBJ2-5; D might be TRBD2 (6 bases). The J call is uncertain, as TRBJ2-7 better fits the DNA end. Per germline, CDR1 MGHDK and CDR2 SYGVNS. This CDR3 has 15 residues. Written as DNA, the CDR3 is TGTGCCAGCAGTGAATCCGGGGGTAGGGGCTACGAGCAGTACTTC. Translating it yields CASSESGGRGYEQYF.

This sequence joins TRBV2 and TRBJ2-7, with 12 bases matching TRBD2. This CDR3 region has 15 residues. The V and J ends lost 2 bases and 2 bases, in that order; junction bases with no gene match: 1. Germline CDR1 is SNHLY and CDR2 is FYNNEI. The chain's CDR3 is CASSESSGRAYEQYF. The CDR3 DNA follows: TGTGCCAGCAGTGAATCTAGCGGGAGGGCCTACGAGCAGTACTTC.

The V and J genes are TRBV18 and TRBJ2-7; 11 bases map to TRBD2. The V segment lost 2 bases and the J segment 5 bases; nucleotides outside the gene matches: 14. The CDR3 is 18 residues long. Per germline, CDR1 KGHSH and CDR2 LQKENI. For the CDR3, the DNA is TGTGCCAGCTCACCATCCCAACTAGCGGGAGCCTTCGTGGACGAGCAGTACTTC. Translated, it gives CASSPSQLAGAFVDEQYF.

This chain uses TRBV7-9 with TRBJ2-7; D remains unclear. The CDR3 contains 13 residues. V was trimmed by 5 bases and J by 2 bases, leaving 10 bases between them. Germline-derived CDR1 and CDR2 are SEHNR and FQNEAQ (reference sequence). The CDR3 loop reads CASSPRRAYEQYF. The CDR3 DNA follows: TGTGCCAGCAGCCCCCGTCGTGCCTACGAGCAGTACTTC. Together with reference TRBV7-9 and TRBJ2-7, the CDR3 gives the full variable domain: DTGVSQNPRHKITKRGQNVTFRCDPISEHNRLYWYRQTLGQGPEFLTYFQNEAQLEKSRLLSDRFSAERPKGSFSTLEIQRTEQGDSAMYLCASSPRRAYEQYFGPGTRLTVT.

The V gene is TRBV19, the J gene TRBJ1-5; perhaps TRBD1 as D (5 bases). The CDR3 runs to 16 residues. Germline CDR1 is LNHDA and CDR2 is SQIVND (reference sequence). Trimming took off 7 bases at V and 4 bases at J, with 20 bases between the two ends. CDR3 loop: CASIKGAGKGNQPQHF. In DNA, the CDR3 is TGTGCCAGTATTAAAGGGGCTGGGAAGGGGAATCAGCCCCAGCATTTT.

V usage is TRBV28 and J usage is TRBJ2-1; a possible D gene is TRBD2 (5 bases). Germline CDR1 and CDR2: MDHEN and SYDVKM. Trimming pared 4 bases from V and 7 bases from J, leaving 14 bases between. This CDR3 has 14 amino acids. The CDR3 region has the DNA TGTGCCAGCAGTTCCCCCCCAGAGGGAAATGAGCAGTTCTTC. This codes for CASSSPPEGNEQFF.

The gene calls are TRBV28 and TRBJ2-7; tentative D call: TRBD1 (5 bases). The CDR3 runs to 14 residues. CDR1 and CDR2 from the germline V gene are MDHEN and SYDVKM. V was shortened by 5 bases and J by 5 bases, with 16 bases between the two germline ends. As DNA, the CDR3 is TGTGCCAGCAGTCTTGGGGCTAGATTGCACGAGCAGTACTTC. Translating gives CASSLGARLHEQYF.

The rearrangement links TRBV19 to TRBJ2-1; 12 bases match TRBD2. The CDR3 contains 19 residues. V shed 5 bases, J shed 2 bases, and the junction held 13 bases outside the gene matches. CDR1 and CDR2 from the germline V gene are LNHDA and SQIVND (reference sequence). The CDR3 reads CASSGPPGLAGLAYNEQFF. CDR3 in DNA: TGTGCCAGTAGTGGGCCACCGGGACTAGCGGGCTTGGCCTACAATGAGCAGTTCTTC.

The gene calls are TRBV18 and TRBJ2-3; no firm D call. This CDR3 is built from 11 residues. Trimming pared 6 bases from V and 2 bases from J, leaving 3 bases between. The germline gives CDR1 KGHSH, CDR2 LQKENI. The CDR3 loop reads CASSDTDTQYF. In DNA, the CDR3 is TGTGCCAGCTCTGACACAGATACGCAGTATTTT.

Points on this clone: The sample contains more than one DNA sequence encoding this CDR3. V is TRBV5-4 and J is TRBJ2-2; 12 bases map to TRBD2. In germline, CDR1 is SGHNT, CDR2 YYREEE (reference sequence). The CDR3 contains 16 residues. Losses at the gene ends were 0 bases for V and 5 bases for J; bases not matched to a gene: 2. The CDR3 loop reads CASSLGLAGGTGELFF. Written as DNA, the CDR3 is TGTGCCAGCAGCTTGGGCCTAGCGGGAGGGACCGGGGAGCTGTTTTTT.